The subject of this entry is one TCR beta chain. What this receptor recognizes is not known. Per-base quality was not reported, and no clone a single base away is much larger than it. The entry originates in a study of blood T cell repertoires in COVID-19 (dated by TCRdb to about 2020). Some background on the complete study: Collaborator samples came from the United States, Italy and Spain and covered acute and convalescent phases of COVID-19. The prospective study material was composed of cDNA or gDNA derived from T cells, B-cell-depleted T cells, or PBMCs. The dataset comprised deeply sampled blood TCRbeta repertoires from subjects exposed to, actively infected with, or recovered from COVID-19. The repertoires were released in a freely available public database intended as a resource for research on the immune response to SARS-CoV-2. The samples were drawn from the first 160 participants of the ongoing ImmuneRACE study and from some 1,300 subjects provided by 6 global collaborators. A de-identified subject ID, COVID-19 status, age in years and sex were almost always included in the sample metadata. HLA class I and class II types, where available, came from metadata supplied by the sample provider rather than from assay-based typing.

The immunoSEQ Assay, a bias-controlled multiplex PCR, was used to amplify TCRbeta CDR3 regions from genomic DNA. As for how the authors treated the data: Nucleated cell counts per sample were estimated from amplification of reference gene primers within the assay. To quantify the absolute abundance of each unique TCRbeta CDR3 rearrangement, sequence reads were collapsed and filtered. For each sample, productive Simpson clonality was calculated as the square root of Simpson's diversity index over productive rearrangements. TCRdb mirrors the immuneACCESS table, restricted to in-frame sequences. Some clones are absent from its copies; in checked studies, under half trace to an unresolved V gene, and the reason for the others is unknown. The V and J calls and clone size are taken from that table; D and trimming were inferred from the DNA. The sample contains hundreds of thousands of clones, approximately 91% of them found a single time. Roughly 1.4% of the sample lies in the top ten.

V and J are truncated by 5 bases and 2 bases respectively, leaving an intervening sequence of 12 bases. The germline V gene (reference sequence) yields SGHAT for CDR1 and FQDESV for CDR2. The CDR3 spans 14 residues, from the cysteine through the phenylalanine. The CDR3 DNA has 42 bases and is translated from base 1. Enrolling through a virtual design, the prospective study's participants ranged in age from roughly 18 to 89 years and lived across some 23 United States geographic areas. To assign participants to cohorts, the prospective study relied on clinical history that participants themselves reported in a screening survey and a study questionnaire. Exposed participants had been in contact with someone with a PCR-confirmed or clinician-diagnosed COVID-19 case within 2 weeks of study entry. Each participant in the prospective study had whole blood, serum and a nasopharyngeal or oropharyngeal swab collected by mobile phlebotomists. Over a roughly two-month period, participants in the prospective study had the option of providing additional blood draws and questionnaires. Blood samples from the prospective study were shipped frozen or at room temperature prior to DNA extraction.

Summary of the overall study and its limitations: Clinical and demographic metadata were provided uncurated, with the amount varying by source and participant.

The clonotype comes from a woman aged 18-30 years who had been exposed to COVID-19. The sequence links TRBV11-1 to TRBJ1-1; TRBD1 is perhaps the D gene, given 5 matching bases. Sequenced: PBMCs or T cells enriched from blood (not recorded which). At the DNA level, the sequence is TGTGCCAGCAGCGAGCACAGGCTAAACACTGAAGCTTTCTTT. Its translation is CASSEHRLNTEAFF. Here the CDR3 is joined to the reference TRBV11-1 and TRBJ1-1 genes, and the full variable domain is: EAEVAQSPRYKITEKSQAVAFWCDPISGHATLYWYRQILGQGPELLVQFQDESVVDDSQLPKDRFSAERLKGVDSTLKIQPAELGDSAMYLCASSEHRLNTEAFFGQGTRLTVV.